The T cell receptor beta chain under discussion was sequenced for a study of cytomegalovirus exposure and HLA in healthy donors. The CDR3 has 15 residues. Germline lookup yields CDR1 MRHNA and CDR2 SNTAGT. With V trimmed by 2 bases and J by 4 bases, 0 bases remained unmatched. This clone was counted many times. Profiled with immunoSEQ multiplex PCR; TCRdb holds only in-frame clones, not every one. The profile covers 190,000 or so clones, with about 86% appearing a single time and 2.8% taken by the ten largest. This chain joins TRBV6-4 and TRBJ2-1, with 12 positions matching TRBD2. Sequenced: PBMCs. The source of this sequence is a woman under 30 in good health and CMV-seropositive. In nucleotides, the CDR3 is TGTGCCAGCAGTGACCTAGCGGGGGGGTACAATGAGCAGTTCTTC. The encoded protein is CASSDLAGGYNEQFF.